This T cell receptor (beta chain) is drawn from a study of T-cell memory formation after mild COVID-19. Germline V gene sequence: CDR1 SGHTA, CDR2 FQGNSA. Trimming took 1 base from V and 3 from J, leaving 16 bases between them. This CDR3 comprises 17 residues. Overall study findings and caveats: Clones contracting over day 15 to 85 were CD4/CD8 balanced, with later expanders leaning CD4+. Contracting CD4+ clones lay largely in CM and EM, with CD8+ ones residing in EMRA.

One entry per CDR3 protein results from TCRdb running MiXCR on the 5' RACE reads. Found here are approximately 150,000 distinct CDR3 sequences, about 15% of them singletons; the top ten hold roughly an eighth. This clonotype has more than one count but fewer than ten. The antigen remains unidentified. The sequence derives from an adult woman who had mild COVID-19 (a few samples of this study predate the infection). Cell type and time point are not known. The sample consisted of PBMCs or a T cell subset sorted from them (not recorded which). This rearrangement joins TRBV7-2 to TRBJ2-1; D gene ambiguous. CDR3 DNA sequence: TGTGCCAGCAGCTTAGGCCTGGTGATGACCGTCTACAATGAGCAGTTCTTC. Translated: CASSLGLVMTVYNEQFF.